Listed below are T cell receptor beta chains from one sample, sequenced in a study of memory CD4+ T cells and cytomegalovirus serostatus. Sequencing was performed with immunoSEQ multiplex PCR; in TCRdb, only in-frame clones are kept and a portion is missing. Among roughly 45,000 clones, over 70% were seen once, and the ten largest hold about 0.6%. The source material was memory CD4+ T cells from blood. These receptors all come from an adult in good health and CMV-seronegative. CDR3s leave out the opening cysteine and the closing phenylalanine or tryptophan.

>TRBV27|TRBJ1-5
ASSPGLSNQPQH
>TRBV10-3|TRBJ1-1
AIKNRGGLNTEAF
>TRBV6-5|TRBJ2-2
ASRRGQNTGELF
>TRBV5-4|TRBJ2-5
ASSLDAIGETQY
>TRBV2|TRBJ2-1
ASRLLAGGPGEQF
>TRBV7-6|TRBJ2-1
ASSSVGGGPGEEQF
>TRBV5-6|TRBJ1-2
ASSLSGRYT
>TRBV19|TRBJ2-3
ASGGEYGTQY
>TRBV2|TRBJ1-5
ASSERQGSQPQH
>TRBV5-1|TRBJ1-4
ASSQKTNEKLF
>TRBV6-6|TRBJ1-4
ASSSHRDEKLF
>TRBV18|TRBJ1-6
ASSSGDRLNSPLH
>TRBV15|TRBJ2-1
ATSRSSASGYFNEQF
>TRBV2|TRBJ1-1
ASTQGGAEAF
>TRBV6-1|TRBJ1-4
ASSERWGNWEKLF
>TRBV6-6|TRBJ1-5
ASSFGTGYQPQH
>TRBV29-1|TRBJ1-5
SVEVTGNQPQH
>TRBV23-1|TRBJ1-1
ASSQSRTAMNTEAF
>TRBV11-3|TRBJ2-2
ASSPRTTGVTGELF
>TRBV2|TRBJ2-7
ASRSGALPIEQY
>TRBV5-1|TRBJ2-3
ASSDGRLGTDTQY
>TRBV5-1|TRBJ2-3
ASSLKPSGGTDTQY
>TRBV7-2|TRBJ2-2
ASSTQGKIGELF
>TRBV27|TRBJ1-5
ASSSGGPANQPQH
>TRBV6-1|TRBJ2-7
ASSSRTGVYEQY
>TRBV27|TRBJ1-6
ASSFKGVSSYNSPLH
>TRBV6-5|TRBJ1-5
ASRKTVSNQPQH
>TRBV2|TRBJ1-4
ASRGAVQEKLF
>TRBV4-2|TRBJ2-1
ASSQGHRGGPEDEQF